The 19 T cell receptor beta chains listed next were all sequenced from one sample in a study of T cell responses to AZD1222 COVID-19 vaccine. The table came from immunoSEQ multiplex PCR; TCRdb's copy has only in-frame clones and leaves some out. This sample carries some 110,000 clones, 88% of them seen once, and the ten largest clones take about 4.7%. The sample consisted of peripheral blood, taken on day 0 of AZD1222 vaccination. The receptors shown here come from an adult in good health.

V gene TRBV21-1 combines with J gene TRBJ2-2; the table's D gene call, TRBD1, was not cross checked with the DNA. TRBV21-1 corresponds to a pseudogene. This CDR3 has 16 residues. The CDR3 is CASSIRDRGPTGELFF. CDR3 DNA sequence: TGTGCCAGCAGCATCCGGGACAGGGGCCCCACCGGGGAGCTGTTTTTT.

This clone turned up a few times. This rearrangement joins TRBV5-4 to TRBJ2-7; D possibly matches TRBD1 or TRBD2 (5 bases each). CDR3 length: 15 residues. V lost 0 bases and J 5 bases, leaving 15 bases between the germline ends. The germline V gene has CDR1 SGHNT and CDR2 YYREEE (reference sequence). This CDR3 is CASSLGPGPGDEQYF. CDR3 coding DNA: TGTGCCAGCAGCTTGGGGCCGGGGCCTGGGGACGAGCAGTACTTC.

This clone was counted only a few times. In nucleotides, the CDR3 is TGTGCCAGCAGTTACTCGGGAGCTGAAGCTTTCTTT. It yields the protein CASSYSGAEAFF. The gene calls are TRBV6-5 and TRBJ1-1, with unresolved D. V lost 0 bases and J 6 bases, leaving 5 bases between the germline ends. Germline CDR1 MNHEY, CDR2 SVGAGI. This CDR3 spans 12 amino acids.

The genes are TRBV7-2 and TRBJ2-7, with 7 nucleotides matching TRBD2. The CDR3 consists of 15 residues. Germline V gives CDR1 SGHTA, CDR2 FQGNSA. V was pared by 6 bases and J by 0 bases, with 8 bases of the junction left unmatched. As DNA, the CDR3 is TGTGCCAGCAGTCGCCCAGCGGGAAACTCCTACGAGCAGTACTTC. Translation: CASSRPAGNSYEQYF.

The gene calls are TRBV6-2 or TRBV6-3 and TRBJ1-3, with TRBD1 matching over 8 bases. V gave up 2 bases and J gave up 3 bases; unmatched junction bases: 9. From germline, CDR1 is MNHEY and CDR2 SVGEGT. CDR3 length: 17 amino acids. The CDR3 loop reads CASSYPTGAGDGNTIYF. Here the CDR3 DNA reads TGTGCCAGCAGTTACCCGACAGGGGCCGGAGATGGAAACACCATATATTTT.

The chain joins TRBV12-3 or TRBV12-4 to TRBJ1-2, with no clear D. V was trimmed by 7 bases and J by 1 base, leaving 10 bases between them. The length of the CDR3 is 13 residues. As DNA, the CDR3 is TGTGCCAGCACCCGGACGGGTAACTATGGCTACACCTTC. Translation gives CASTRTGNYGYTF.

The chain couples TRBV24-1 to TRBJ2-3; D unclear. Germline CDR1 and CDR2: KGHDR and SFDVKD. Between the trimmed V and J ends, which lost 1 base and 4 bases, there was a span of 5 bases. The CDR3 loop spans 13 amino acids. CDR3 residues: CATSDFRADTQYF. The CDR3 DNA reads as TGTGCCACCAGTGATTTTAGGGCAGATACGCAGTATTTT.

V and J are TRBV6-5 and TRBJ2-1, with 9 bases aligning to TRBD2. J was trimmed by 12 bases and V by 2 bases; bases with no gene match: 14. The germline CDR1 and CDR2 sequences are MNHEY and SVGAGI. This CDR3 spans 16 amino acids. This chain's CDR3 is CASSYPQAGGLVGQFF. CDR3 coding DNA: TGTGCCAGCAGTTACCCTCAGGCGGGGGGGCTCGTCGGGCAGTTCTTC.

This sequence joins TRBV10-3 and TRBJ2-3; D possibly corresponds to TRBD1 (6 bases). Germline CDR1 ENHRY, CDR2 SYGVKD. The CDR3 extends over 17 amino acids. V lost 0 bases, J lost 2 bases, and 15 bases lay in between. The CDR3 DNA reads as TGTGCCATCAGTGAGTCGTTGGGGAAGGGGGTCACAGATACGCAGTATTTT. Its protein product is CAISESLGKGVTDTQYF.

The rearrangement joins TRBV18 to TRBJ2-7; 12 bases line up with TRBD2. Germline V CDR1 and CDR2: KGHSH, LQKENI. This CDR3 contains 19 residues. V gave up 5 bases and J gave up 7 bases; unmatched junction bases: 21. The DNA of the CDR3 is TGTGCCAGCTCAGTAACAGGGGCGACGCGACTAGCGGGAGTGGGAGAGCAGTACTTC. Translated: CASSVTGATRLAGVGEQYF.

V usage is TRBV19 and J usage is TRBJ2-2; D gene uncertain. V gave up 3 bases and J gave up 9 bases, with 11 bases separating them. CDR1 is LNHDA and CDR2 is SQIVND in the germline V gene (reference sequence). The CDR3 is 13 amino acids. As DNA, the CDR3 is TGTGCCAGTAGTATCCCACAGTCGAGGGAGCTGTTTTTT. It encodes CASSIPQSRELFF. The full variable domain, its missing parts supplied by reference TRBV19 and TRBJ2-2, is DGGITQSPKYLFRKEGQNVTLSCEQNLNHDAMYWYRQDPGQGLRLIYYSQIVNDFQKGDIAEGYSVSREKKESFPLTVTSAQKNPTAFYLCASSIPQSRELFFGEGSRLTVL.

The genes are TRBV5-1 and TRBJ1-2, with D possibly TRBD1 on 5 matching bases. The CDR3 has 15 amino acids. Trimming took 4 bases from V and 0 from J, leaving 13 bases between them. Looked up from germline, CDR1 is SGHRS and CDR2 is YFSETQ. CDR3 DNA: TGCGCCAGCAGCAAAGATGCAGGGACTAACTATGGCTACACCTTC. As protein: CASSKDAGTNYGYTF.

Here the CDR3 DNA reads TGTGCCAGCAGTTTTTTTGTCTCCGGGGAGCTGTTTTTT. It specifies CASSFFVSGELFF. The chain employs TRBV12-3 or TRBV12-4 and TRBJ2-2; D remains unclear. The CDR3 is 13 amino acids. V gave up 3 bases and J gave up 6 bases, with 8 bases separating them.

The gene calls are TRBV7-2 and TRBJ2-3; 9 bases are shared with TRBD2. The germline gives CDR1 SGHTA, CDR2 FQGNSA. V was clipped by 5 bases and J by 7 bases; unmatched bases: 13. There are 16 residues in the CDR3. The CDR3 protein is CASSPFRAGGSYTQYF. For the CDR3, the DNA is TGTGCCAGCAGCCCATTTAGGGCGGGGGGGAGTTATACGCAGTATTTT. Using reference TRBV7-2 and TRBJ2-3 for the parts outside the CDR3, the full variable domain is GAGVSQSPSNKVTEKGKDVELRCDPISGHTALYWYRQSLGQGLEFLIYFQGNSAPDKSGLPSDRFSAERTGGSVSTLTIQRTQQEDSAVYLCASSPFRAGGSYTQYFGPGTRLTVL.

The chain links TRBV6-4 to TRBJ2-3; 9 nucleotides align to TRBD2. With V trimmed by 3 bases and J by 3 bases, 4 bases remained unmatched. From germline, CDR1 is MRHNA and CDR2 SNTAGT. The CDR3 runs 15 residues. The CDR3: CASSDPREGTDTQYF. CDR3 bases: TGTGCCAGCAGTGATCCGCGGGAGGGGACAGATACGCAGTATTTT.

This clone was counted only a few times. The gene calls are TRBV7-9 and TRBJ1-6; the D gene is possibly TRBD1 (5 bases). Trimming pared 5 bases from V and 5 bases from J, leaving 19 bases between. The germline V gene encodes CDR1 SEHNR and CDR2 FQNEAQ (reference sequence). The length of the CDR3 is 17 residues. The CDR3 protein is CASSPSGGRADNSPLHF. In DNA, the CDR3 is TGTGCCAGCAGCCCCTCGGGGGGAAGGGCCGATAATTCACCCCTCCACTTT.

V is TRBV19 and J is TRBJ2-5, with 10 bases lining up with TRBD2. Trimming cost V 7 bases and J 1 base; bases outside gene matches: 3. This CDR3 is 14 amino acids long. Germline assignment: CDR1 LNHDA and CDR2 SQIVND (reference sequence). The CDR3: CASNPSGGQETQYF. As DNA, the CDR3 is TGTGCCAGTAACCCTAGCGGGGGCCAAGAGACCCAGTACTTC.

The rearrangement links TRBV7-3 to TRBJ2-1; weak D call: TRBD2 (7 bases). The CDR3 totals 13 residues. V lost 3 bases to trimming and J lost 9 bases, with 12 bases between them. Looked up from germline, CDR1 is SGHTA and CDR2 is FQGTGA. CDR3 protein: CASSFGGALEQFF. Written as DNA, the CDR3 is TGTGCCAGCAGCTTTGGGGGGGCCCTTGAGCAGTTCTTC.

The chain links TRBV5-8 to TRBJ2-1, with 12 bases fitting TRBD2. CDR1 SGHTS and CDR2 YDEGEE come from the germline V gene. J was trimmed by 0 bases and V by 0 bases; bases with no gene match: 10. CDR3 length: 20 amino acids. CDR3 loop: CASSLELAGGHLGSYNEQFF. DNA for the CDR3: TGTGCCAGCAGCTTGGAACTAGCGGGGGGCCATTTAGGCTCCTACAATGAGCAGTTCTTC. The whole variable domain, filled in from reference TRBV5-8 and TRBJ2-1, reads EAGVTQSPTHLIKTRGQQATLRCSPISGHTSVYWYQQALGLGLQFLLWYDEGEERNRGNFPPRFSGRQFPNYSSELNVNALELEDSALYLCASSLELAGGHLGSYNEQFFGPGTRLTVL.